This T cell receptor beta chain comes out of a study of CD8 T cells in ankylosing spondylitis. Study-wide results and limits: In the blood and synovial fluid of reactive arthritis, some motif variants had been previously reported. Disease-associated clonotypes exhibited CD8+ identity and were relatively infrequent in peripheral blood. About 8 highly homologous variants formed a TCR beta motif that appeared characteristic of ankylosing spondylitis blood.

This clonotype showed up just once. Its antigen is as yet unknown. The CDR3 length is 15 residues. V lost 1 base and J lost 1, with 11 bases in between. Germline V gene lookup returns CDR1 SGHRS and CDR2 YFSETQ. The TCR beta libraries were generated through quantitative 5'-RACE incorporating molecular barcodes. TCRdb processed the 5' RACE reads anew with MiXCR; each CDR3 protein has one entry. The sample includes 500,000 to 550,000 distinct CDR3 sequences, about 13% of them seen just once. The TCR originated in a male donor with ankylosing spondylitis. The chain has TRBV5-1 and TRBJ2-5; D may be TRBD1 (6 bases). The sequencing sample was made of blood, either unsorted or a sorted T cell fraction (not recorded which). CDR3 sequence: CASSLRGYPQETQYF. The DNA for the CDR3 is TGCGCCAGCAGCTTGAGGGGGTATCCCCAAGAGACCCAGTACTTC.